This T cell receptor beta chain was captured by sequencing in a study of shared clonotypes between healthy human individuals. Libraries were prepared by immunoSEQ multiplex PCR; TCRdb keeps only in-frame clonotypes and omits some of them. This table holds roughly 500,000 clones, around 85% found once. From germline, CDR1 is DFQATT and CDR2 SNEGSKA (reference sequence). V was clipped by 6 bases and J by 7 bases, with 7 bases between them. The CDR3 spans 10 residues. J is TRBJ2-1 and V is TRBV20-1; unclear D gene. This clonotype originated in a woman between 35 and 50 years old in good health. Some clones in this sample may be carry-over from other donors' samples. The sample was PBMCs. CDR3: CSAARNEQFF. As DNA, the CDR3 is TGCAGTGCAGCTCGAAATGAGCAGTTCTTC.